The source of this TCR beta chain is a study of cytomegalovirus exposure and HLA in healthy donors. The primer mix had 60 Vbeta and 13 Jbeta primers. Sequenced by immunoSEQ multiplex PCR; TCRdb stores in-frame clones only, minus some. The sample consists of around 71,000 clones, about 60% of them appearing once. General study points: Later genetic work tied a missense DCLRE1C variant to beta-chain V and J trimming. A later analysis by the authors found several of the most significant clusters apparently linked to common viral pathogens. An analysis done earlier found most TCR beta V segments productive about 87% or about 30% of the time.

The V end lost 0 bases, the J end lost 3 bases, and 9 bases lay between the germline ends. The germline V gene encodes CDR1 SGHRS and CDR2 YFSETQ. This CDR3 spans 14 amino acids. Notes on this clone: Its specificity is not known.

The receptor's source is a man aged 25-45 years in good health and CMV-seropositive. The chain uses TRBV5-1 and TRBJ1-1; D is unclear. Sequenced sample: PBMCs. CDR3 nucleotide sequence: TGCGCCAGCAGCTTGGCCAAGGAGTACACTGAAGCTTTCTTT. Amino acids: CASSLAKEYTEAFF.